This T cell receptor beta chain was sequenced during a study of cytomegalovirus exposure and HLA in healthy donors. The study, taken as a whole, reports: Reported results showed that the classifier diagnosed cytomegalovirus status with high specificity and sensitivity.

Here immunoSEQ multiplex PCR was the method, and the copy in TCRdb shows in-frame clones only, minus some. The table shows roughly 250,000 clones, with approximately 83% occurring only once. Turning to this clone: The antigen remains undetermined.

The V end was cut by 3 bases, the J end by 2 bases, with 16 bases between. The V gene's germline CDR1 is PRHDT and CDR2 FYEKMQ (reference sequence). This CDR3 is 17 amino acids long. The V and J genes are TRBV13 and TRBJ1-4; weak D call: TRBD1 (5 bases). The sample comprised PBMCs. The receptor's source is a woman in her 30s in good health and CMV-seropositive. CDR3 in DNA: TGTGCCAGCAGCTTGTGGGGCGCAAGCCTGACTAATGAAAAACTGTTTTTT. Protein product: CASSLWGASLTNEKLFF. Supplemented by reference TRBV13 and TRBJ1-4, the full variable domain reads AAGVIQSPRHLIKEKRETATLKCYPIPRHDTVYWYQQGPGQDPQFLISFYEKMQSDKGSIPDRFSAQQFSDYHSELNMSSLELGDSALYFCASSLWGASLTNEKLFFGSGTQLSVL.